Following are 22 T cell receptor beta chains from one sample sequenced in a study of shared clonotypes between healthy human individuals. Some clones are missing from TCRdb's copy, which holds only in-frame ones; the method was immunoSEQ multiplex PCR. The sample comprises 2 million to 2.5 million clones, around 95% of which are singletons, and more than 0.1% rests with the top ten. Specimen: naive CD4+ T cells sorted from blood. The sample's subset: CD45RA+ positively selected. These receptors all come from a man aged 18 to 30 in good health.

The gene calls are TRBV7-2 and TRBJ2-2; D possibly corresponds to TRBD1 (5 bases). The germline gives CDR1 SGHTA, CDR2 FQGNSA. V lost 0 bases to trimming and J lost 4 bases, with 15 bases between them. There are 17 residues in the CDR3. DNA for the CDR3: TGTGCCAGCAGCTTAGCCCTATTTGGGGCAGGCACCGGGGAGCTGTTTTTT. This encodes CASSLALFGAGTGELFF.

V and J are TRBV5-1 and TRBJ2-7, with TRBD1 identical over 7 bases. Trimming removed 4 bases from V and 2 bases from J; junction bases left unmatched: 6. From germline, CDR1 is SGHRS and CDR2 YFSETQ. The CDR3 is 14 amino acids. In DNA, the CDR3 is TGCGCCAGCAGCCATGCTCAGGGGGCCTACGAGCAGTACTTC. Residues: CASSHAQGAYEQYF.

This chain uses TRBV2 with TRBJ2-4; TRBD1 matches 8 bases. Germline trimming cut 10 bases from V and 0 bases from J; bases unmatched to any gene: 8. The CDR3 totals 15 residues. CDR1 SNHLY and CDR2 FYNNEI come from the germline V gene. DNA for the CDR3: TGTGCCATCGGCGGACAGGGCCAAGCCAAAAACATTCAGTACTTC. Its protein product is CAIGGQGQAKNIQYF.

Comments on this clone: Other DNA sequences in this sample translate to the same CDR3. The V gene is TRBV6-5, the J gene TRBJ2-7; 8 nucleotides line up with TRBD1. Germline V gene sequence: CDR1 MNHEY, CDR2 SVGAGI. V was clipped by 2 bases and J by 4 bases; unmatched bases: 7. The CDR3 runs to 15 residues. Here the CDR3 reads CASSYRETGAYEQYF. The CDR3 DNA is TGTGCCAGCAGTTACCGAGAGACAGGGGCGTACGAGCAGTACTTC.

V gene TRBV6-6 combines with J gene TRBJ2-3; D is undetermined. The CDR3 is 16 residues long. CDR1 MNHNY and CDR2 SVGAGI come from the germline V gene (reference sequence). V dropped 2 bases and J dropped 1 base, with 13 bases sitting between them. The CDR3 loop is CASSYRSTSRTDTQYF. The CDR3 DNA follows: TGTGCCAGCAGTTACAGGTCTACCTCTCGCACAGATACGCAGTATTTT.

This clone was detected only once. The chain couples TRBV2 to TRBJ1-2; D unclear. This CDR3 spans 14 amino acids. V lost 8 bases and J lost 1, with 14 bases in between. Germline V lookup: CDR1 SNHLY, CDR2 FYNNEI. CDR3 in amino acids: CASLGPLLNYGYTF. CDR3 DNA: TGTGCCAGCCTGGGCCCCCTCCTTAACTATGGCTACACCTTC. Filled out from reference TRBV2 and TRBJ1-2, the complete variable domain reads EPEVTQTPSHQVTQMGQEVILRCVPISNHLYFYWYRQILGQKVEFLVSFYNNEISEKSEIFDDQFSVERPDGSNFTLKIRSTKLEDSAMYFCASLGPLLNYGYTFGSGTRLTVV.

V is TRBV30 and J is TRBJ2-2, with D possibly matching TRBD1 (6 bases). V was cut by 1 base and J by 6 bases, with 9 bases left in between. From germline, CDR1 is GTSNPN and CDR2 SVGIG (reference sequence). This CDR3 is 13 amino acids long. The CDR3 bases are TGTGCCTGGAGTGAGACAGGACCCGGGGAGCTGTTTTTT. This codes for CAWSETGPGELFF.

The V and J genes are TRBV6-1 and TRBJ1-6; 9 nucleotides match TRBD1. The length of the CDR3 is 17 residues. The germline gives CDR1 MNHNS, CDR2 SASEGT. Trimming cost V 3 bases and J 7 bases; bases outside gene matches: 10. The CDR3 reads CASSDGDRDTNNSPLHF. Written as DNA, the CDR3 is TGTGCCAGCAGTGACGGGGACAGGGATACGAACAATTCACCCCTCCACTTT.

The chain joins TRBV7-2 to TRBJ1-1; D remains ambiguous. V was trimmed by 4 bases and J by 5 bases, leaving 17 bases between them. Per germline, CDR1 SGHTA and CDR2 FQGNSA. The CDR3 totals 15 residues. The CDR3 DNA follows: TGTGCCAGCAGCTCCGCGTATCTGGCCGGGACTGAAGCTTTCTTT. It codes for CASSSAYLAGTEAFF. The full variable domain, its missing parts supplied by reference TRBV7-2 and TRBJ1-1, is GAGVSQSPSNKVTEKGKDVELRCDPISGHTALYWYRQSLGQGLEFLIYFQGNSAPDKSGLPSDRFSAERTGGSVSTLTIQRTQQEDSAVYLCASSSAYLAGTEAFFGQGTRLTVV.

A note on this clone: This sample also contains other DNA sequences that code for the same CDR3. J is TRBJ2-7 and V is TRBV9, with a tentative D call TRBD2 (5 bases). This CDR3 has 14 residues. Trimming stripped 3 bases from V and 0 bases from J, with 10 bases between. CDR1 is SGDLS and CDR2 is YYNGEE in the germline V gene. CDR3 residues: CASSASGTSYEQYF. As DNA, the CDR3 is TGTGCCAGCAGCGCAAGCGGAACCTCCTACGAGCAGTACTTC.

This chain links TRBV25-1 with TRBJ1-4, with D perhaps TRBD1 (6 bases). The V end was cut by 5 bases, the J end by 8 bases, with 12 bases between. Per germline, CDR1 MGHDK and CDR2 SYGVNS. This CDR3 comprises 13 residues. DNA of the CDR3: TGTGCCAGCAGTATGGGGGCGGACGAAAAACTGTTTTTT. It translates to CASSMGADEKLFF.

This sequence joins TRBV28 and TRBJ1-4; tentative D call: TRBD1 (6 bases). The CDR3 contains 17 residues. Between the trimmed V and J ends, which lost 3 bases and 0 bases, there was a span of 14 bases. Germline CDR1 reads MDHEN; CDR2 reads SYDVKM. CDR3 in DNA: TGTGCCAGCAGTTTCGTGGCAGGGACATCAACTAATGAAAAACTGTTTTTT. Residues: CASSFVAGTSTNEKLFF.

The chain couples TRBV7-8 to TRBJ2-5, with unresolved D. The germline V and J ends were trimmed by 1 base and 7 bases, with 22 bases remaining between them. Germline V gene data show CDR1 as SGHVS and CDR2 as FQNEAQ. There are 17 residues in the CDR3. CDR3 coding DNA: TGTGCCAGCAGCTTAGTTGAACCGAGCCCTATATTTTGGACCCAGTACTTC. Translating gives CASSLVEPSPIFWTQYF.

The chain couples TRBV5-1 to TRBJ1-1; D possibly corresponds to TRBD1 (5 bases). The CDR3 extends over 14 amino acids. Per germline, CDR1 SGHRS and CDR2 YFSETQ. V lost 4 bases and J lost 4, with 14 bases in between. The CDR3 here is CASSQDIGGTEAFF. As DNA, the CDR3 is TGCGCCAGCAGCCAAGATATTGGGGGCACTGAAGCTTTCTTT.

The chain links TRBV11-2 to TRBJ2-7; TRBD2 matches 9 bases. The CDR3 has 17 residues. J was trimmed by 7 bases and V by 4 bases; bases with no gene match: 17. Germline CDR1 SGHAT, CDR2 FQNNGV. CDR3 sequence reads: CASSSMGGFSGSGEQYF. Here the CDR3 DNA reads TGTGCCAGCAGCTCAATGGGTGGGTTTAGCGGGAGTGGGGAGCAGTACTTC. The full variable domain, its missing parts supplied by reference TRBV11-2 and TRBJ2-7, is EAGVAQSPRYKIIEKRQSVAFWCNPISGHATLYWYQQILGQGPKLLIQFQNNGVVDDSQLPKDRFSAERLKGVDSTLKIQPAKLEDSAVYLCASSSMGGFSGSGEQYFGPGTRLTVT.

The chain uses TRBV18 and TRBJ2-7; D perhaps matches TRBD1 (5 bases). CDR3 length equals 14 residues. V lost 10 bases and J lost 1, with 17 bases in between. Germline-derived CDR1 and CDR2 are KGHSH and LQKENI. The CDR3 is CATRDLRTSYEQYF. In DNA, the CDR3 is TGTGCCACCCGCGACTTACGGACATCCTACGAGCAGTACTTC.

The V call is TRBV10-3, the J call TRBJ1-4; possibly TRBD1 for D (5 bases). The length of the CDR3 is 11 residues. CDR1 ENHRY and CDR2 SYGVKD come from the germline V gene. V shed 10 bases and J shed 8 bases, with 11 bases lying between them. CDR3 in amino acids: CATQQDEKLFF. The CDR3 DNA reads TGTGCCACCCAACAGGACGAAAAACTGTTTTTT.

The chain employs TRBV5-1 and TRBJ2-1; 8 nucleotides match TRBD1. CDR3 size: 13 residues. V gave up 4 bases and J gave up 12 bases; unmatched junction bases: 9. CDR1 is SGHRS, CDR2 YFSETQ, per germline. The CDR3 loop reads CASSVMDREGQFF. CDR3 nucleotides: TGCGCCAGCAGCGTCATGGACAGGGAAGGGCAGTTCTTC.

V and J are TRBV30 and TRBJ1-3; D is ambiguous. The V end lost 3 bases, the J end lost 3 bases, and 6 bases lay between the germline ends. The CDR3 extends over 12 amino acids. Germline CDR1 and CDR2: GTSNPN and SVGIG (reference sequence). CDR3: CAWRRGGNTIYF. Here the CDR3 DNA reads TGTGCCTGGAGACGGGGTGGAAACACCATATATTTT.

CDR3 amino acids: CASSPRTDLLTGELFF. In DNA, the CDR3 is TGCGCCAGCAGCCCCAGGACAGATCTTCTAACCGGGGAGCTGTTTTTT. This chain links TRBV5-1 with TRBJ2-2; D perhaps matches TRBD1 (6 bases). Germline V gene data show CDR1 as SGHRS and CDR2 as YFSETQ. The length of the CDR3 is 16 residues. Between the trimmed V and J ends, which lost 4 bases and 5 bases, there was a span of 18 bases. The entire variable domain, with the rest obtained from reference TRBV5-1 and TRBJ2-2, is as follows: KAGVTQTPRYLIKTRGQQVTLSCSPISGHRSVSWYQQTPGQGLQFLFEYFSETQRNKGNFPGRFSGRQFSNSRSEMNVSTLELGDSALYLCASSPRTDLLTGELFFGEGSRLTVL.

The chain combines TRBV7-9 with TRBJ2-1, with TRBD2 matching over 7 bases. In germline, CDR1 is SEHNR, CDR2 FQNEAQ (reference sequence). The CDR3 contains 18 residues. J was trimmed by 0 bases and V by 2 bases; bases with no gene match: 10. In nucleotides, the CDR3 is TGTGCCAGCAGCTTACTTGGGTCGAGCGGGATCTCCTACAATGAGCAGTTCTTC. It yields the protein CASSLLGSSGISYNEQFF.

The CDR3 DNA reads as TGTGCCAGCAGTTTATGGTACAGGGGAGTGAGCTCTGGGGCCAACGTCCTGACTTTC. As protein: CASSLWYRGVSSGANVLTF. The chain employs TRBV28 and TRBJ2-6, with 7 bases identical to TRBD1. CDR3 size: 19 residues. In germline, CDR1 is MDHEN, CDR2 SYDVKM. V lost 0 bases and J lost 0; bases outside the gene matches: 8.